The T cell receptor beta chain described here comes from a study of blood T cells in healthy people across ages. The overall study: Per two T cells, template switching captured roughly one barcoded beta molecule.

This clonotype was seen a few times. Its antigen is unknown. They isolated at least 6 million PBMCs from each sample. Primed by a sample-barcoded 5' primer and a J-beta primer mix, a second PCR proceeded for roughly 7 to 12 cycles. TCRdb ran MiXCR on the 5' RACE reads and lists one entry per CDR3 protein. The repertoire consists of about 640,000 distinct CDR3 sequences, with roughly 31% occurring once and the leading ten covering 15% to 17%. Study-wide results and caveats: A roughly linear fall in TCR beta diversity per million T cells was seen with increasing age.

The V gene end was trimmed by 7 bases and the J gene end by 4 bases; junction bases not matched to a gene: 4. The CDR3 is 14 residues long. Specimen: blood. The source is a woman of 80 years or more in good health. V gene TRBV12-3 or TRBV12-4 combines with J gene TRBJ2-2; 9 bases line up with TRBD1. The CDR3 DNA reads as TGTGCCAGCAAGGAGACAGGGGGCACCGGGGAGCTGTTTTTT. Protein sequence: CASKETGGTGELFF.